This T cell receptor (beta chain) comes out of a study of early stage breast cancer tumors (TCRdb year 2017). Regarding the research as a whole: Of the roughly 15 invasive breast tumors, about a dozen were found to be estrogen receptor-positive, progesterone receptor-positive and HER2-negative. Of the approximately twelve ER+/PR+/HER2- tumors, eight were classified as invasive ductal carcinomas and four as invasive lobular carcinomas. Across all samples, 2,651,842 templates representing roughly 1 million unique clonotypes were detected. On average, each sample got around 10-fold read coverage. Paper-wide results and their limitations: Enriched TCRB sequences shared across patients were found to be mostly commonly generated sequences that were unlikely to play an important role in the tumor microenvironment. Repertoires from blood and normal breast were more alike than repertoires from blood and tumor, and in about 85% of the 16 patients, comparing each tissue with blood separated tumor from normal. The small cohort size prevented analysis by tumor subtype. Compared with adjacent normal breast tissue, tumors had higher clonality and 2 to 3-fold greater T cell density. Chain pairing and functional markers such as CD4, CD8 and FOXP3 were not captured by bulk genomic DNA sequencing of unsorted cells.

Every sample was amplified as two independent genomic DNA replicates, using approximately 550 ng for blood and roughly 1.4 ug for tumor or normal breast. TCRB sequencing of genomic DNA was carried out with the ImmunoSeq Intro kit according to the manufacturer's instructions. The multiplex PCR ran for 31 cycles using proprietary primers and spike-in control sequences for absolute quantification. Single-end 150-bp reads were used to sequence an 87-bp fragment spanning the CDR3 and the flanking V and J genes. Each lane of an Illumina MiSeq using version 3.0 chemistry carried seven multiplexed samples, with two replicates per sample. In the source study's methods: The vendor's proprietary pipeline processed the raw data and merged both replicates into a single result for each sample. Clonotypes were defined as productive rearrangements sharing the V-gene family, CDR3 amino acid sequence and J-gene segment. Clonality was computed as 1 minus the normalized Shannon entropy (Pielou evenness) of TCRB abundances. To estimate T cell density, the total number of templates was divided by the input cell count, which was inferred from how much DNA went in. Recon was used with default parameters to estimate total repertoire diversity and clonality. Clonotypes with over 0.1% abundance in tumor and at least 32-fold higher abundance in tumor than in normal breast were defined as tumor-enriched. TCRdb took over this immuneACCESS table, retaining in-frame rearrangements with V and J assigned. Such tables are incomplete; in checked studies, under half of the missing clones stem from an unresolved V gene, and the remainder is unexplained. The V and J calls and clone size are taken from that table; D and trimming were inferred from the DNA. For this sample the table gives fewer than 70,000 clones, of which 65% to 85% were detected only once. The ten top clones hold around 4.7% of the sample.

A note on this clone: It has no known antigen specificity. No much larger clonotype is one base removed from it; base qualities were not supplied.

As encoded in the germline V gene, CDR1 is SGHRS while CDR2 is YFSETQ. Trimming accounts for 9 bases at V and 3 bases at J, while the number of junction bases matched to no gene is 15. There are 17 amino acids in the CDR3, from cysteine to phenylalanine inclusive. Just CDR3 DNA is preserved here, 51 bases in frame from base 1. The study profiled bulk TCR beta-chain repertoires in matched peripheral blood, tumor and adjacent normal breast tissue taken from around 15 patients with early-stage breast cancer. Before surgery, roughly 5-11 mL of whole blood was collected into EDTA tubes and then processed within 2 hours. Ficoll-Paque centrifugation in SepMate-50 tubes was used to isolate peripheral blood mononuclear cells. PBMCs were cryopreserved in around 90% FBS with around 10% DMSO in aliquots of roughly 1.8 to 4.5 million cells and stored in liquid nitrogen. Genomic DNA was extracted with the Qiagen AllPrep DNA/RNA Mini kit.

Sequenced: blood. The rearranged chain carries TRBV5-1 and TRBJ2-6; 7 junctional bases match TRBD2. The sequence came from a person aged 35-55 years with breast cancer. The CDR3 corresponds to CANPRRPRGSGANVLTF. The DNA is TGCGCCAACCCAAGACGCCCGCGCGGGAGTGGGGCCAACGTCCTGACTTTC.